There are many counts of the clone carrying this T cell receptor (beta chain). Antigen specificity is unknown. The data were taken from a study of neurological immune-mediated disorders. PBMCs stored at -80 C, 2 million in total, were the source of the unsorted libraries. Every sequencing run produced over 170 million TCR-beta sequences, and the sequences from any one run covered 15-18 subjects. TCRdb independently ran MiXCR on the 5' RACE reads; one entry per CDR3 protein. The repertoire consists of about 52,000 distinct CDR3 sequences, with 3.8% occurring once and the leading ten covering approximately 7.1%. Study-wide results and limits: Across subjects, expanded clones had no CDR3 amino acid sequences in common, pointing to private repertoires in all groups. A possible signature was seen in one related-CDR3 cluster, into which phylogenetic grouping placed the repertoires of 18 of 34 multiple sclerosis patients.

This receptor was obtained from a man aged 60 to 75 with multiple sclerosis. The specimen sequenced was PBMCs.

The CDR3 sequence: CASSFAPGSNQPQHF. CDR3 DNA sequence: TGCGCCAGCAGCTTTGCTCCAGGGAGCAATCAGCCCCAGCATTTT. The chain carries TRBV5-1 and TRBJ1-5; weak D call: TRBD1 (5 bases). This CDR3 is 15 amino acids long. V gave up 2 bases and J gave up 1 base, with 10 bases separating them. In germline, CDR1 is SGHRS, CDR2 YFSETQ.